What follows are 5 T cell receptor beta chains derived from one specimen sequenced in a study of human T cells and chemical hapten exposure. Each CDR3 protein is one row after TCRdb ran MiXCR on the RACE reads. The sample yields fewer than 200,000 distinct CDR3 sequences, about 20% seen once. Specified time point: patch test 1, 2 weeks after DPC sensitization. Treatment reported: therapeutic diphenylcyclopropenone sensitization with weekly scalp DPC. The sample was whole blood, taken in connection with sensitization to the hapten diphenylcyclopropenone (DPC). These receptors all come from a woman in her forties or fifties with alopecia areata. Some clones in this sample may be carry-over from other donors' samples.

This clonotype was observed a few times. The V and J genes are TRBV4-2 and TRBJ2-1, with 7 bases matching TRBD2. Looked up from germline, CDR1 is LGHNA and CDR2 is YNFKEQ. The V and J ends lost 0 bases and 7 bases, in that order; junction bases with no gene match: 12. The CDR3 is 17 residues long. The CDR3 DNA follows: TGTGCCAGCAGCCAAGAGTGGACGGGAGGTCAGGGAAATGAGCAGTTCTTC. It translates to CASSQEWTGGQGNEQFF.

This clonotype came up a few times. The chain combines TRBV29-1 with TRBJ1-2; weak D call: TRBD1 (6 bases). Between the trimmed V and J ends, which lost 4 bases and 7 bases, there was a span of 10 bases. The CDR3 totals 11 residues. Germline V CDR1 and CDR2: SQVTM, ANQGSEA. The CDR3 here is CSVGQVPGYTF. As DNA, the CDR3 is TGCAGCGTTGGACAGGTTCCTGGCTACACCTTC.

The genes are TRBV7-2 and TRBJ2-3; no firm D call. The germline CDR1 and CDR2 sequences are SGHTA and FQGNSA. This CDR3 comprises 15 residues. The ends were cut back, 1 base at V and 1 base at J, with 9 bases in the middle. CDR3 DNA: TGTGCCAGCAGCTTAGTATTGACCGGCACAGATACGCAGTATTTT. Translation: CASSLVLTGTDTQYF.

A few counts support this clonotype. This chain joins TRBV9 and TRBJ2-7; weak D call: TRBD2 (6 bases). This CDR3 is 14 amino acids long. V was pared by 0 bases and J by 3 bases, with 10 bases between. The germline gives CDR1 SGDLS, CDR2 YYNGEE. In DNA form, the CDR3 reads TGTGCCAGCAGCGTAGGCGGGGAAAACTACGAGCAGTACTTC. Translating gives CASSVGGENYEQYF.

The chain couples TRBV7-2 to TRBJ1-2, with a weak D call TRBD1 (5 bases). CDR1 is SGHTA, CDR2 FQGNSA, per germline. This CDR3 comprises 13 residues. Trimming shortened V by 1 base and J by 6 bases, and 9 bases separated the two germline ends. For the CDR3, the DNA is TGTGCCAGCAGCTTAGGACAGATCCATGGCTACACCTTC. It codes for CASSLGQIHGYTF.